This TCR beta chain was retrieved from a study of blood T cell repertoires in COVID-19. The wider study: There were acute and convalescent COVID-19 samples, and they came from the United States, Italy and Spain. From T cells, B-cell-depleted T cells, or PBMCs came the material, which was cDNA or gDNA.

This clone appeared a few times. With 9 bases removed from V and 0 bases from J, the gap between germline ends came to 11 bases. Germline assignment: CDR1 MNHEY and CDR2 SVGAGI. There are 13 residues in the CDR3. Original processing methods: The assay estimated nucleated cells by amplifying reference gene primers. The table came from immunoSEQ multiplex PCR; TCRdb's copy has only in-frame clones and leaves some out. V, J and clone size are those of that table, while D and trimming were read from the DNA. Among roughly 130,000 clones listed, 84% were seen once. This TCR was sampled from a woman aged 55-69 years with acute or convalescent COVID-19. Sequencing used peripheral blood. The chain recombines TRBV6-5 with TRBJ1-1; perhaps TRBD1 as D (5 bases). CDR3 loop: CASRQLMNTEAFF. The CDR3 bases are TGTGCCAGTAGACAGTTAATGAACACTGAAGCTTTCTTT.